This entry is about one T cell receptor beta chain. Per the original methods: From reference gene primer amplification, estimates of nucleated cell counts were derived. The data were produced by immunoSEQ multiplex PCR, yet TCRdb's version contains in-frame clones alone and is incomplete. V, J and clone size are those of that table, while D and trimming were read from the DNA. The sample comprises roughly 140,000 clones, 84% of which are singletons, and roughly 8.9% rests with the top ten. The entry originates in a study of blood T cell repertoires in COVID-19. The CDR3 totals 14 residues. Germline lookup yields CDR1 MNHEY and CDR2 SVGAGI. V was shortened by 7 bases and J by 4 bases, with 17 bases between the two germline ends.

This chain connects TRBV6-5 to TRBJ2-7; tentatively, D is TRBD1 (6 bases). This receptor was identified in a woman aged 45-65 years with acute or convalescent COVID-19. Sequencing was done on a sample of peripheral blood. Here the CDR3 reads CASTVTGTPYEQYF. CDR3 bases: TGTGCCAGCACAGTAACCGGGACACCGTACGAGCAGTACTTC.